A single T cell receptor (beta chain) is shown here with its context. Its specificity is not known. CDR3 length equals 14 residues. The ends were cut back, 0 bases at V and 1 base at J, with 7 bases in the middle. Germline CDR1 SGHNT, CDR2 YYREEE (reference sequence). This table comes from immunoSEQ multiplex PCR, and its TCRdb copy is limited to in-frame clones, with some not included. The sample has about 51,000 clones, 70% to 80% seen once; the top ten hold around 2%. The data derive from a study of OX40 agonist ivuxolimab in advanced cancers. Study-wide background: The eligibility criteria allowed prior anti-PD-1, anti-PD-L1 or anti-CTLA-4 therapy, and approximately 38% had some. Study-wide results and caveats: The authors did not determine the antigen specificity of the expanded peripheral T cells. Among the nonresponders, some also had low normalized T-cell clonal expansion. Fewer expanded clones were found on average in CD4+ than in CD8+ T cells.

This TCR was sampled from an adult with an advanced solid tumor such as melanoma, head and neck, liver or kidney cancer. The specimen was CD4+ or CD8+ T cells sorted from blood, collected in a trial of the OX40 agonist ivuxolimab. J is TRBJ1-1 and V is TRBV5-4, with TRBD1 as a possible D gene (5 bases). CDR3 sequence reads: CASSLGGTNTEAFF. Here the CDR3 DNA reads TGTGCCAGCAGCTTGGGGGGGACGAACACTGAAGCTTTCTTT.